This T cell receptor (beta chain) is drawn from a study of PD-1 blockade in classical Hodgkin lymphoma. Study-level points and caveats: The origin of the repertoire differences remains undefined, with disease activity or prior therapy as possible causes. Newly diagnosed patients were reported to exhibit reduced baseline TCR diversity relative to healthy donors.

Time point: newly diagnosed, previously untreated cHL patient sample. Isolation of CD4+ T cells from thawed PBMCs was performed by magnetic negative selection. Acting as the comparison were PBMCs from newly diagnosed, untreated classical Hodgkin lymphoma. Trimming took off 5 bases at V and 3 bases at J, with 9 bases between the two ends. In germline, CDR1 is MGHDK, CDR2 SYGVNS. CDR3 size: 13 residues. Sequenced by immunoSEQ multiplex PCR; TCRdb stores in-frame clones only, minus some. Here the sample spans 25,000 to 30,000 clones, 89% being singletons. To note about this clone: The antigen remains undetermined.

The chain is built from TRBV25-1 and TRBJ2-3; possibly TRBD2 for D (5 bases). The origin of this receptor is a human donor with classical Hodgkin lymphoma. Sequencing was performed on CD4+ T cells from blood. The CDR3 nucleotides are TGTGCCAGCAGTAGAACGGGGACAGATACGCAGTATTTT. It yields the protein CASSRTGTDTQYF.